The 25 T cell receptor beta chains in this list originate from one sample, sequenced in a study of control samples from healthy donors and cancer patients. The table came from immunoSEQ multiplex PCR; TCRdb's copy has only in-frame clones and leaves some out. The sample lists approximately 150,000 clones, under 90% occurring once. Material: blood. Receptors were obtained from a man aged 25 to 45 in good health.

The chain joins TRBV5-1 to TRBJ1-5; D is undetermined. CDR1 and CDR2 (germline): SGHRS, YFSETQ. The V and J ends lost 0 bases and 3 bases respectively, with 7 bases between them. The CDR3 sequence is 14 residues long. In DNA form, the CDR3 reads TGCGCCAGCAGCTTGGGTGACAACAATCAGCCCCAGCATTTT. Amino acid sequence: CASSLGDNNQPQHF. Filled out from reference TRBV5-1 and TRBJ1-5, the complete variable domain reads KAGVTQTPRYLIKTRGQQVTLSCSPISGHRSVSWYQQTPGQGLQFLFEYFSETQRNKGNFPGRFSGRQFSNSRSEMNVSTLELGDSALYLCASSLGDNNQPQHFGDGTRLSIL.

This clone was seen a single time. The chain has TRBV7-3 and TRBJ2-3, with 8 nucleotides matching TRBD2. The CDR3 runs 15 residues. V shed 2 bases, J shed 6 bases, and the junction held 7 bases outside the gene matches. Per germline, CDR1 SGHTA and CDR2 FQGTGA. CDR3 DNA sequence: TGTGCCAGCAGCTTACTCGGGGGGGGCCCCGATACGCAGTATTTT. As protein: CASSLLGGGPDTQYF.

V is TRBV4-3 and J is TRBJ2-2; D might be TRBD2 (7 bases). The germline V and J ends were trimmed by 6 bases and 4 bases, with 15 bases remaining between them. In germline, CDR1 is LGHNA, CDR2 YSLEER. The CDR3 has 15 residues. The CDR3 loop is CASRFRGAGTGELFF. CDR3 coding DNA: TGCGCCAGCAGATTCCGGGGGGCGGGCACCGGGGAGCTGTTTTTT.

This sequence joins TRBV5-8 and TRBJ1-2; 9 nucleotides align to TRBD1. The CDR3 sequence is 16 residues long. Germline CDR1 and CDR2: SGHTS and YDEGEE. V lost 4 bases, J lost 4 bases, and 11 bases stayed unmatched. CDR3 in amino acids: CASSVAGTGTTYGYTF. CDR3 bases: TGTGCCAGCAGCGTAGCCGGGACAGGGACGACCTATGGCTACACCTTC.

The chain has TRBV3-1 (or the pseudogene TRBV3-2) and TRBJ2-2, with D possibly TRBD2 on 6 matching bases. Germline lookup yields CDR1 LGHDT and CDR2 YNNKEL (reference sequence). The CDR3 covers 18 residues. V was trimmed by 1 base and J by 1 base, leaving 16 bases between them. The CDR3 spells CASSQGRVPGGNTGELFF. CDR3 sequence (DNA): TGTGCCAGCAGCCAAGGGAGGGTGCCCGGGGGGAACACCGGGGAGCTGTTTTTT.

The chain recombines TRBV19 with TRBJ1-4; 9 bases fit TRBD1. J lost 7 bases, V lost 5 bases, and 5 bases had no gene match. The CDR3 runs 14 residues. CDR1 is LNHDA and CDR2 is SQIVND in the germline V gene (reference sequence). The CDR3 sequence is CASSGTGITEKLFF. CDR3 coding DNA: TGTGCCAGTAGTGGGACAGGGATTACTGAAAAACTGTTTTTT.

This sequence joins TRBV4-3 and TRBJ1-5; D gene ambiguous. The CDR3 covers 15 residues. Trimming removed 0 bases at V and 0 bases at J, with 6 bases between. The germline V gene has CDR1 LGHNA and CDR2 YSLEER. CDR3 nucleotide sequence: TGCGCCAGCAGCCAAGAGATCGTTAGCAATCAGCCCCAGCATTTT. Its protein is CASSQEIVSNQPQHF.

The rearrangement joins TRBV15 to TRBJ2-7, with D possibly being TRBD2 (6 bases). CDR1 is LNHNV, CDR2 YYDKDF, per germline (reference sequence). Trimming removed 0 bases at V and 0 bases at J, with 9 bases between. The CDR3 contains 15 residues. CDR3 sequence reads: CATSREGGNSYEQYF. The CDR3 DNA reads as TGTGCCACCAGCAGAGAGGGGGGTAACTCCTACGAGCAGTACTTC.

This clone occurred once. CDR3: CASSPSVQGAWTEAFF. The CDR3 nucleotides read TGTGCCAGCTCACCATCCGTACAGGGGGCATGGACTGAAGCTTTCTTT. The chain carries TRBV18 and TRBJ1-1, with 9 bases matching TRBD1. The germline V gene encodes CDR1 KGHSH and CDR2 LQKENI. There are 16 residues in the CDR3. After removal of 2 bases from V and 5 bases from J, the junction contained 9 bases not matched to a gene.

The chain recombines TRBV11-3 with TRBJ1-1; D gene uncertain. Germline V gives CDR1 SGHNT, CDR2 YENEEA. V shed 2 bases and J shed 4 bases, with 2 bases lying between them. The CDR3 has 11 amino acids. CDR3 region: CASSLSTEAFF. In nucleotides, the CDR3 is TGTGCCAGCAGCTTATCCACTGAAGCTTTCTTT.

This chain links TRBV20-1 with TRBJ2-3, with D perhaps matching TRBD1 or TRBD2 (5 bases each). Germline V CDR1 and CDR2: DFQATT, SNEGSKA (reference sequence). V lost 3 bases to trimming and J lost 8 bases, with 6 bases between them. The CDR3 length is 10 residues. The CDR3 is CSASGTTQYF. In DNA form, the CDR3 reads TGCAGTGCTAGCGGGACTACGCAGTATTTT.

J is TRBJ2-5 and V is TRBV14; D unclear. This CDR3 has 12 amino acids. Trimming removed 2 bases from V and 5 bases from J, with 6 bases in between. Germline assignment: CDR1 SGHDN and CDR2 FVKESK. CDR3 region: CASSQSYETQYF. CDR3 coding DNA: TGTGCCAGCAGCCAATCTTACGAGACCCAGTACTTC.

The chain is built from TRBV15 and TRBJ1-4, with TRBD1 matching 10 bases. V was pared by 0 bases and J by 7 bases, with 2 bases of the junction left unmatched. CDR1 is LNHNV and CDR2 is YYDKDF in the germline V gene (reference sequence). The CDR3 runs to 15 residues. CDR3 nucleotide sequence: TGTGCCACCAGCAGAGATGGACAGGGGGGTGAAAAACTGTTTTTT. The encoded protein is CATSRDGQGGEKLFF.

V and J are TRBV4-3 and TRBJ1-4; D not resolved. This CDR3 is built from 15 residues. CDR1 is LGHNA and CDR2 is YSLEER in the germline V gene. Trimming removed 0 bases at V and 7 bases at J, with 12 bases between. As DNA, the CDR3 is TGCGCCAGCAGCCAAGACGAGAGCCCGGGTGAAAAACTGTTTTTT. It translates to CASSQDESPGEKLFF.

This rearrangement joins TRBV6-2 or TRBV6-3 to TRBJ2-1, with D unresolved. This CDR3 is built from 12 residues. From germline, CDR1 is MNHEY and CDR2 SVGEGT. Trimming took off 2 bases at V and 9 bases at J, with 8 bases between the two ends. CDR3 coding DNA: TGTGCCAGCAGTTACCTACTTAGTGAGCAGTTCTTC. It encodes CASSYLLSEQFF.

This clone was counted a single time. The V gene is TRBV27, the J gene TRBJ2-1; no clear D. V dropped 5 bases and J dropped 4 bases, with 6 bases sitting between them. The CDR3 totals 12 residues. CDR1 and CDR2 (germline): MNHEY, SMNVEV (reference sequence). This chain's CDR3 is CASSRGYNEQFF. CDR3 nucleotide sequence: TGTGCCAGCAGTCGTGGTTACAATGAGCAGTTCTTC.

This clone occurred a few times. The chain has TRBV7-9 and TRBJ1-2; D perhaps matches TRBD1 (5 bases). Trimming took 11 bases from V and 4 from J, leaving 17 bases between them. Germline-derived CDR1 and CDR2 are SEHNR and FQNEAQ (reference sequence). The CDR3 sequence is 13 residues long. Here the CDR3 reads CACIGAGSYGYTF. Written as DNA, the CDR3 is TGTGCCTGTATTGGGGCGGGGAGCTATGGCTACACCTTC.

In the case of this clone: The same CDR3 can be traced to other DNA sequences in this sample. This chain links TRBV6-5 with TRBJ2-7; 9 nucleotides align to TRBD1. The germline gives CDR1 MNHEY, CDR2 SVGAGI. The CDR3 totals 14 residues. V trimming: 0 bases; J trimming: 3 bases; junction bases outside the gene matches: 0. The CDR3 DNA reads TGTGCCAGCAGTTACTCGACAGGGGGCTACGAGCAGTACTTC. Its translation: CASSYSTGGYEQYF.

CDR3 sequence: CASSLGTGNEQFF. DNA of the CDR3: TGTGCCAGCAGTCTAGGTACAGGGAATGAGCAGTTCTTC. The rearrangement links TRBV12-3 or TRBV12-4 to TRBJ2-1; D possibly corresponds to TRBD1 (6 bases). Trimming left V 5 bases short and J 7 bases short, with 12 bases between. The CDR3 is 13 amino acids.

This sequence joins TRBV27 and TRBJ1-4; 7 bases map to TRBD1. The CDR3 extends over 14 amino acids. Per the germline V gene, CDR1 is MNHEY and CDR2 is SMNVEV (reference sequence). V lost 6 bases, J lost 3 bases, and 4 bases stayed unmatched. CDR3 nucleotide sequence: TGTGCCAGCAGCCAGGGGGTGGCTAATGAAAAACTGTTTTTT. Protein sequence: CASSQGVANEKLFF.

This clone is a singleton in its sample. V gene TRBV21-1 combines with J gene TRBJ2-3; TRBD2 is the table's D call and was not checked against the DNA. TRBV21-1 is a pseudogene. The CDR3 is 17 amino acids. The CDR3 DNA reads TGTGCCAGCAGCAAAGTGGGACTAGCGGGGGGCACAGATACGCAGTATTTT. Translated, it gives CASSKVGLAGGTDTQYF.

This rearrangement joins TRBV15 to TRBJ2-7; TRBD2 might be the D (5 bases). Germline V gives CDR1 LNHNV, CDR2 YYDKDF (reference sequence). Trimming took off 3 bases at V and 2 bases at J, with 17 bases between the two ends. This CDR3 contains 16 residues. The CDR3 region is CATSRAQGSQAYEQYF. CDR3 DNA sequence: TGTGCCACCAGCAGGGCCCAAGGGAGCCAGGCCTACGAGCAGTACTTC.

This clone was detected only a few times. The chain employs TRBV20-1 and TRBJ1-1; possible D gene TRBD1, 5 bases. The CDR3 runs to 14 residues. Germline CDR1 DFQATT, CDR2 SNEGSKA (reference sequence). V was clipped by 3 bases and J by 4 bases, with 15 bases between them. CDR3 in DNA: TGCAGTGCTAGTAGGCAGGGCGCGAGCACTGAAGCTTTCTTT. Residues: CSASRQGASTEAFF.

This chain connects TRBV7-2 to TRBJ2-7; 11 bases match TRBD1. Germline trimming cut 5 bases from V and 4 bases from J; bases unmatched to any gene: 7. Germline V gene lookup returns CDR1 SGHTA and CDR2 FQGNSA. CDR3 length equals 15 residues. Here the CDR3 DNA reads TGTGCCAGCAGCGTCCGGACAGGGGGCGCGTACGAGCAGTACTTC. Translated, it gives CASSVRTGGAYEQYF.

The CDR3 loop reads CASSRRQSLGAGELFF. The DNA for the CDR3 is TGCGCCAGCAGCCGCCGTCAATCCCTTGGAGCCGGGGAGCTGTTTTTT. The rearrangement joins TRBV4-3 to TRBJ2-2; no definite D call. Deletions cut 4 bases from V and 6 bases from J, with 18 bases between. CDR1 LGHNA and CDR2 YSLEER come from the germline V gene. The CDR3 loop spans 16 amino acids.